The 6 T cell receptor beta chains listed next were all sequenced from one sample in a study of beta chain features in type 1 diabetes (dated by TCRdb to 2016 to 2018). The library was prepared using the immunoSEQ multiplex PCR assay. The High Capacity cDNA Reverse Transcription Kit was used to reverse transcribe all of the isolated RNA, meaning that expressed TCRB transcripts were what got sequenced. Held by TCRdb, this immuneACCESS table contains in-frame sequences only and omits some clones. Under half of the omission traces to an unresolved V gene where checked; the cause of the rest is unknown. The sample contains roughly 290,000 clones, roughly 8% of them found a single time. Together, the top ten hold roughly 1% of the sample. Input material: central memory CD4+ T cells from blood. The receptors stem from a woman aged 18-29 years in good health.

This clone was counted only a few times. J is TRBJ2-2 and V is TRBV7-9, with D possibly TRBD2 on 6 matching bases. This CDR3 is 15 amino acids long. Germline CDR1 is SEHNR and CDR2 is FQNEAQ (reference sequence). Trimming stripped 1 base from V and 0 bases from J, with 6 bases between. CDR3 loop: CASSLGGTNTGELFF. As DNA, the CDR3 is TGTGCCAGCAGCTTAGGCGGGACGAACACCGGGGAGCTGTTTTTT.

This clone was detected only a few times. The rearrangement links TRBV18 to TRBJ2-5, with TRBD1 as a possible D gene (5 bases). V dropped 1 base and J dropped 1 base, with 13 bases sitting between them. The CDR3 loop spans 16 amino acids. The germline gives CDR1 KGHSH, CDR2 LQKENI. CDR3 protein: CASSPQAPGFQETQYF. CDR3 DNA: TGTGCCAGCTCACCACAGGCCCCAGGGTTCCAAGAGACCCAGTACTTC.

The chain links TRBV7-2 to TRBJ2-6; D not resolved. This CDR3 has 13 residues. Between the trimmed V and J ends, which lost 5 bases and 4 bases, there was a span of 6 bases. CDR1 and CDR2 from the germline V gene are SGHTA and FQGNSA. CDR3 amino acids: CASSPQGANVLTF. DNA of the CDR3: TGTGCCAGCAGCCCACAGGGGGCCAACGTCCTGACTTTC.

A few counts support this clone. The CDR3 reads CASSLYTRANTEAFF. Here the CDR3 DNA reads TGTGCCAGCAGCTTATATACCAGGGCGAACACTGAAGCTTTCTTT. The chain carries TRBV7-9 and TRBJ1-1, with D perhaps matching TRBD1 (5 bases). This CDR3 has 15 residues. V was trimmed by 2 bases and J by 1 base, leaving 11 bases between them. Germline V gives CDR1 SEHNR, CDR2 FQNEAQ (reference sequence).

This clone occurred a few times. The J gene is TRBJ1-2, the V gene TRBV18; D might be TRBD1 (5 bases). V was trimmed by 3 bases and J by 3 bases, leaving 14 bases between them. This CDR3 region has 15 residues. Germline lookup yields CDR1 KGHSH and CDR2 LQKENI. The CDR3 loop reads CASSPRKEGYYGYTF. The CDR3 nucleotides are TGTGCCAGCTCACCTCGGAAGGAGGGGTACTATGGCTACACCTTC.

The rearrangement joins TRBV27 to TRBJ2-1, with D perhaps TRBD2 (6 bases). CDR3 length: 16 amino acids. The germline V gene encodes CDR1 MNHEY and CDR2 SMNVEV (reference sequence). V lost 6 bases, J lost 0 bases, and 15 bases lay in between. The DNA of the CDR3 is TGTGCCAGCAGCGGGAGTCGAGCTGGCTCCTACAATGAGCAGTTCTTC. This gives the protein CASSGSRAGSYNEQFF.